This TCR beta chain was retrieved from a study of blood T cell repertoires in COVID-19 (dated by TCRdb to the early 2020s). In the study overall: Samples from collaborators originated in the United States, Italy and Spain and spanned both the acute and convalescent phases of COVID-19. The material from the prospective study consisted of cDNA or gDNA derived from T cells, B-cell-depleted T cells, or PBMCs. Where available, HLA class I and class II types were obtained from metadata supplied by the sample provider rather than from assay-based typing. Samples were obtained from the ongoing ImmuneRACE study (first 160 participants) and from 1,000 to 1,500 subjects provided by 6 global collaborators. The repertoires were released in a freely available public database intended as a resource for research on the immune response to SARS-CoV-2. The sample metadata nearly always contained a de-identified subject ID, COVID-19 status, age in years and sex. Subjects who had been exposed to COVID-19, were actively infected with it, or had recovered from it provided the deeply sampled blood TCRbeta repertoires that made up the dataset. Broad study findings and their caveats: How much clinical and demographic metadata was included differed by source and by participant, and the metadata was provided uncurated.

The immunoSEQ Assay, a bias-controlled multiplex PCR, was used to amplify TCRbeta CDR3 regions from genomic DNA. On the study's bioinformatics: Within the assay, amplification of reference gene primers was used to estimate how many nucleated cells each sample contained. To quantify the absolute abundance of each unique TCRbeta CDR3 rearrangement, sequence reads were collapsed and filtered. Productive Simpson clonality was computed per sample as the square root of Simpson's diversity index over productive rearrangements. Imported from immuneACCESS, the table was reduced by TCRdb to in-frame sequences with V and J called. These copies leave out some clones; in studies compared against another copy, an unresolved V gene accounts for under half, and the cause of the remainder is not known. V and J calls and clone size are as listed in that table; D and trimming were resolved from the DNA. This sample has about 150,000 clones in its table, and approximately 80% of those were observed once. The leading ten clones occupy 5% of the sample.

Concerning this clone: Its antigen is not yet known. The input lacks base qualities; no much larger clone sits a single base away.

Each collaborating institution followed its own protocols to collect whole blood in K2EDTA tubes. For TCRbeta analysis, collaborators shipped samples in one of three forms: frozen whole blood, isolated PBMCs, or DNA extracted from either of those sample types. CDR1 and CDR2 (SSHAT, FNYEAQ) derive from the germline V gene (reference sequence). CDR3 length: 17 amino acids, cysteine to phenylalanine. The sequence is cut down to CDR3 DNA, 51 bases in frame from base 1. V loses 5 bases of germline sequence and J loses 6 bases, and the interval between the two ends is 22 bases. The clonotype was recovered from a woman between 50 and 59 years old with acute or convalescent COVID-19. The sequence joins TRBV7-7 to TRBJ2-2; the D region possibly corresponds to TRBD2 (5 bases align). Sequenced material: peripheral blood. Read as DNA, the sequence is TGTGCCAGCAGCGTCCAGCCGGGTTCGCGGGCGTCCGGGGAGCTGTTTTTT. It translates to CASSVQPGSRASGELFF.